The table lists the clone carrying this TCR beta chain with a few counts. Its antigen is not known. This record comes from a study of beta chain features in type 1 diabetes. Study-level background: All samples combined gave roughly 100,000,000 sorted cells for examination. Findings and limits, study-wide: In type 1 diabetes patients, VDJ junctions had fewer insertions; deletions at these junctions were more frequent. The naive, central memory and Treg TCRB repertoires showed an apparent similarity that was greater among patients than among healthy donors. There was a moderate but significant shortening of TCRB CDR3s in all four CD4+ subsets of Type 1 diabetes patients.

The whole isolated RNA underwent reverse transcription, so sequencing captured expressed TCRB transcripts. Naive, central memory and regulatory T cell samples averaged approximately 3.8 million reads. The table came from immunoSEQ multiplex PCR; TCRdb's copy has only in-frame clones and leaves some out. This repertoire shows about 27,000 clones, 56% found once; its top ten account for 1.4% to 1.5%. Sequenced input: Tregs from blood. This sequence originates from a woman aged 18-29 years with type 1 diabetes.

CDR3 region: CASSAGTGGSEAFF. The CDR3, as DNA: TGTGCCAGCAGCGCCGGGACAGGTGGTAGTGAAGCTTTCTTT. This chain joins TRBV5-4 and TRBJ1-1, with 8 nucleotides matching TRBD1. Germline V gene sequence: CDR1 SGHNT, CDR2 YYREEE (reference sequence). This CDR3 contains 14 residues. Trimming removed 4 bases from V and 7 bases from J; junction bases left unmatched: 9.